These 31 T cell receptor beta chains originate from one sample sequenced in a study of identical twins. TCRdb ran MiXCR on the 5' RACE reads and lists one entry per CDR3 protein. Altogether some 660,000 distinct CDR3 sequences are present, over 8.5% being singletons, with the ten largest covering 0.75% to 1%. These data were also filed under a second study, of yellow fever vaccine responses in identical twins.

The sequenced sample consisted of PBMCs. The source is a woman younger than 30 in good health.

The rearrangement joins TRBV7-2 to TRBJ1-1, with no clear D. The V end was cut by 7 bases, the J end by 4 bases, with 13 bases between. The CDR3 consists of 13 residues. Germline V gives CDR1 SGHTA, CDR2 FQGNSA. CDR3 protein: CASTNPMGTEAFF. CDR3 sequence (DNA): TGTGCCAGCACTAACCCTATGGGCACTGAAGCTTTCTTT.

This clonotype has only a few counts. The rearrangement links TRBV2 to TRBJ1-1; weak D call: TRBD1 (5 bases). The V gene's germline CDR1 is SNHLY and CDR2 FYNNEI. Deletions cut 5 bases from V and 4 bases from J, with 11 bases between. The CDR3 covers 13 residues. CDR3 bases: TGTGCCAGCAGTTATGAGGGGCCCACTGAAGCTTTCTTT. Translation gives CASSYEGPTEAFF.

This clonotype was counted at least ten times. CDR3: CASSLAAGSYEQYF. As DNA, the CDR3 is TGTGCCAGCAGCTTAGCCGCGGGTTCCTACGAGCAGTACTTC. The chain combines TRBV7-2 with TRBJ2-7; tentative D call: TRBD2 (5 bases). The germline V and J ends were trimmed by 0 bases and 1 base, with 7 bases remaining between them. The CDR3 covers 14 residues. Germline values: CDR1 SGHTA, CDR2 FQGNSA.

V gene TRBV5-1 combines with J gene TRBJ2-2, with TRBD2 identical over 8 bases. The V and J ends lost 4 bases and 7 bases, in that order; junction bases with no gene match: 9. This CDR3 has 15 amino acids. Per the germline V gene, CDR1 is SGHRS and CDR2 is YFSETQ. The DNA for the CDR3 is TGCGCCAGCAGCCCGAGCGGGAGAGGGATCGGGGAGCTGTTTTTT. Protein sequence: CASSPSGRGIGELFF.

The table lists this clonotype with many counts. The chain recombines TRBV25-1 with TRBJ2-1; possibly TRBD2 for D (6 bases). Germline CDR1 and CDR2: MGHDK and SYGVNS. Deletions cut 4 bases from V and 7 bases from J, with 17 bases between. This CDR3 has 15 amino acids. This chain's CDR3 is CASSVTGRQGNEQFF. DNA for the CDR3: TGTGCCAGCAGTGTTACCGGGAGACAAGGGAATGAGCAGTTCTTC.

This chain connects TRBV10-3 to TRBJ2-1; possible D gene TRBD2, 6 bases. Looked up from germline, CDR1 is ENHRY and CDR2 is SYGVKD. The germline V and J ends were trimmed by 7 bases and 7 bases, with 14 bases remaining between them. The CDR3 sequence is 13 residues long. The CDR3 region is CAIMPEGRNEQFF. The CDR3 DNA is TGTGCCATCATGCCGGAGGGCCGGAATGAGCAGTTCTTC.

The V and J genes are TRBV10-3 and TRBJ2-3; possible D gene TRBD2, 7 bases. Trimming removed 10 bases at V and 5 bases at J, with 16 bases between. The CDR3 runs 13 residues. Germline loops: CDR1 ENHRY, CDR2 SYGVKD. CDR3 region: CASLGGPGDTQYF. CDR3 nucleotide sequence: TGTGCCAGCCTGGGGGGGCCGGGAGATACGCAGTATTTT.

This clonotype was counted a few times. The chain combines TRBV4-2 with TRBJ2-7, with D possibly matching TRBD1 (5 bases). V lost 0 bases and J 1 base, leaving 13 bases between the germline ends. CDR1 is LGHNA, CDR2 YNFKEQ, per germline. CDR3 length: 16 residues. DNA for the CDR3: TGTGCCAGCAGCCAAGAGTGGACAAGTAATTCCTACGAGCAGTACTTC. Protein sequence: CASSQEWTSNSYEQYF.

This chain connects TRBV6-1 to TRBJ2-7; the D gene could be TRBD1 or TRBD2 (5 bases each). The V gene lost 9 bases and the J gene lost 0 bases, with 18 bases spanning the gap. Germline-derived CDR1 and CDR2 are MNHNS and SASEGT. The CDR3 spans 15 residues. CDR3 DNA sequence: TGTGCCAGTCGAGGGGTCCAGCGACTCTCCTACGAGCAGTACTTC. Translation gives CASRGVQRLSYEQYF.

The chain carries TRBV4-2 and TRBJ1-5; D is unclear. CDR1 is LGHNA, CDR2 YNFKEQ, per germline. This CDR3 has 15 residues. V lost 0 bases, J lost 7 bases, and 13 bases lay in between. The CDR3 is CASSQDRGLRQPQHF. CDR3 in DNA: TGTGCCAGCAGCCAAGATCGAGGACTAAGACAGCCCCAGCATTTT.

Many counts were recorded for this clonotype. This chain uses TRBV10-3 with TRBJ2-7; tentatively, D is TRBD2 (6 bases). This CDR3 has 14 amino acids. Germline loops: CDR1 ENHRY, CDR2 SYGVKD. Trimming took 2 bases from V and 2 from J, leaving 10 bases between them. CDR3 sequence: CAISEGDLTYEQYF. The DNA of the CDR3 is TGTGCCATCAGTGAGGGGGACTTGACCTACGAGCAGTACTTC.

This clonotype was seen many times. This chain uses TRBV4-3 with TRBJ2-5; 9 nucleotides agree with TRBD2. CDR3 length equals 17 residues. The germline V gene has CDR1 LGHNA and CDR2 YSLEER. The ends lost 1 base at V and 5 bases at J; junction bases unmatched: 11. The DNA for the CDR3 is TGCGCCAGCAGCCAAGTTTTTAGCGGGAGCTCGGGGGAGACCCAGTACTTC. As protein: CASSQVFSGSSGETQYF.

The table lists this clonotype with a few counts. The rearrangement links TRBV20-1 to TRBJ1-6, with a tentative D call TRBD1 (6 bases). Trimming took 6 bases from V and 6 from J, leaving 18 bases between them. Germline loops: CDR1 DFQATT, CDR2 SNEGSKA (reference sequence). The CDR3 contains 15 residues. The CDR3 sequence: CSAPRAGASNSPLHF. In nucleotides, the CDR3 is TGCAGTGCCCCGAGAGCAGGGGCAAGTAATTCACCCCTCCACTTT.

As concerns this clonotype: This may come from a read error, since a much larger clone is one base off. V usage is TRBV7-8 and J usage is TRBJ2-5; TRBD1 might be the D (6 bases). CDR1 is SGHVS and CDR2 is FQNEAQ in the germline V gene. This CDR3 region has 16 residues. Trimming stripped 5 bases from V and 1 base from J, with 17 bases between. This CDR3 reads CASSSRTGSSQETQYF. In nucleotides, the CDR3 is TGTGCCAGCAGCAGCCGAACAGGGAGCTCCCAAGAGACCCAGTACTTC.

This clonotype was detected ten times or more. The chain joins TRBV7-9 to TRBJ2-3; D not resolved. CDR3 length: 13 amino acids. From germline, CDR1 is SEHNR and CDR2 FQNEAQ (reference sequence). V gave up 5 bases and J gave up 5 bases, with 11 bases separating them. In DNA form, the CDR3 reads TGTGCCAGCAGCCCAAGACTGGGAGATACGCAGTATTTT. Protein sequence: CASSPRLGDTQYF.

This clonotype was observed a handful of times. The chain employs TRBV5-1 and TRBJ1-4; 10 bases agree with TRBD1. With V trimmed by 0 bases and J by 7 bases, 3 bases remained unmatched. The CDR3 is made up of 15 amino acids. In germline, CDR1 is SGHRS, CDR2 YFSETQ. CDR3 amino acids: CASSLGRTGGEKLFF. The CDR3 bases are TGCGCCAGCAGCTTGGGTCGGACAGGGGGTGAAAAACTGTTTTTT.

The chain combines TRBV6-5 with TRBJ2-2; D unresolved. CDR1 is MNHEY, CDR2 SVGAGI, per germline. The CDR3 length is 15 residues. Trimming shortened V by 0 bases and J by 4 bases, and 9 bases separated the two germline ends. The CDR3 protein is CASSYSITGTGELFF. CDR3 coding DNA: TGTGCCAGCAGTTACTCGATTACGGGCACCGGGGAGCTGTTTTTT.

This clonotype was detected a few times. The chain combines TRBV12-3 or TRBV12-4 with TRBJ1-2; D gene ambiguous. This CDR3 is built from 14 residues. Trimming left V 5 bases short and J 4 bases short, with 14 bases between. The CDR3 DNA is TGTGCCAGCAGTGGACCCACAGTCAGCTATGGCTACACCTTC. This codes for CASSGPTVSYGYTF.

This clonotype was seen more than once but under ten times. The chain combines TRBV11-2 with TRBJ1-2; D uncertain. The CDR3 totals 15 residues. Looked up from germline, CDR1 is SGHAT and CDR2 is FQNNGV. The ends were cut back, 0 bases at V and 3 bases at J, with 11 bases in the middle. The CDR3 loop is CASSLESALYYGYTF. CDR3 coding DNA: TGTGCCAGCAGCTTAGAATCTGCATTGTACTATGGCTACACCTTC.

The chain links TRBV4-1 to TRBJ1-2; TRBD1 matches at 8 bases. Per the germline V gene, CDR1 is MGHRA and CDR2 is YSYEKL. J was trimmed by 8 bases and V by 3 bases; bases with no gene match: 5. The CDR3 is 13 amino acids. In DNA form, the CDR3 reads TGCGCCAGCAGCCAGACAGGGGAGAAGGGCTACACCTTC. It codes for CASSQTGEKGYTF.

This clonotype was detected a few times. The chain is built from TRBV29-1 and TRBJ2-2, with unresolved D. Germline assignment: CDR1 SQVTM and CDR2 ANQGSEA. This CDR3 is built from 12 residues. Trimming took off 5 bases at V and 6 bases at J, with 10 bases between the two ends. Written as DNA, the CDR3 is TGCAGCGTTTGGTTGGTCCCCGGGGAGCTGTTTTTT. Amino acid sequence: CSVWLVPGELFF.

The chain employs TRBV3-1 and TRBJ1-6, with TRBD1 matching 7 bases. J was trimmed by 10 bases and V by 3 bases; bases with no gene match: 9. The germline V gene has CDR1 LGHDT and CDR2 YNNKEL (reference sequence). The CDR3 has 15 residues. The CDR3: CASSQATGAGSPLHF. The CDR3 DNA follows: TGTGCCAGCAGCCAGGCTACAGGGGCTGGATCACCCCTCCACTTT.

On this clonotype: A read error may be the cause here, since a much bigger clone is one base away. This chain joins TRBV12-3 or TRBV12-4 and TRBJ2-3; 8 nucleotides match TRBD1. CDR3 size: 14 residues. Trimming took 6 bases from V and 5 from J; bases not matched to a gene: 7. CDR3 protein: CASRRTGKRDTQYF. In nucleotides, the CDR3 is TGTGCCAGCAGGAGGACAGGGAAGCGAGATACGCAGTATTTT.

The chain links TRBV20-1 to TRBJ2-6; tentative D call: TRBD2 (6 bases). The germline V gene encodes CDR1 DFQATT and CDR2 SNEGSKA (reference sequence). The CDR3 totals 18 residues. Trimming left V 0 bases short and J 0 bases short, with 15 bases between. The CDR3 is CSARDVGGLPSGANVLTF. The CDR3 DNA reads TGCAGTGCTAGAGATGTGGGCGGACTACCCTCTGGGGCCAACGTCCTGACTTTC.

This clonotype showed up just a few times. The chain links TRBV29-1 to TRBJ2-5; D gene ambiguous. Trimming took off 5 bases at V and 2 bases at J, with 6 bases between the two ends. Looked up from germline, CDR1 is SQVTM and CDR2 is ANQGSEA. CDR3 length: 11 residues. CDR3 sequence reads: CSVWQQETQYF. In DNA, the CDR3 is TGCAGCGTTTGGCAGCAAGAGACCCAGTACTTC.

The rearrangement links TRBV12-3 or TRBV12-4 to TRBJ2-2; 7 bases agree with TRBD1. This CDR3 spans 15 amino acids. The V gene end was trimmed by 5 bases and the J gene end by 2 bases; junction bases not matched to a gene: 5. CDR3 bases: TGTGCCAGCAGTAGACACAGGGGTAACACCGGGGAGCTGTTTTTT. Residues: CASSRHRGNTGELFF.

Only a few counts were recorded for this clonotype. The chain uses TRBV5-1 and TRBJ2-1; D gene uncertain. V gave up 1 base and J gave up 6 bases, with 8 bases separating them. The CDR3 sequence is 13 residues long. Germline loops: CDR1 SGHRS, CDR2 YFSETQ. CDR3 sequence: CASSLKFANEQFF. The CDR3 DNA reads TGCGCCAGCAGCTTGAAGTTCGCCAATGAGCAGTTCTTC.

This clonotype was counted between two and nine times. One base away lies a much larger clone, so this may be a sequencing read error. The chain carries TRBV10-3 and TRBJ1-3; D ambiguous. CDR3 length: 11 amino acids. With 6 bases removed from V and 0 bases from J, the gap between germline ends came to 0 bases. CDR1 and CDR2 from the germline V gene are ENHRY and SYGVKD. The CDR3 nucleotides are TGTGCCATCAGCTCTGGAAACACCATATATTTT. Amino acid sequence: CAISSGNTIYF.

Remarks on this clonotype: The junction shows a germline mismatch at one end, possibly a read error. The V and J genes are TRBV15 and TRBJ2-5; D not certain. This CDR3 contains 13 residues. Germline CDR1 LNHNV, CDR2 YYDKDF (reference sequence). CDR3 amino acids: CATTPEPQKTQYF. CDR3 coding DNA: TGTGCCACCACGCCGGAGCCCCAAAAGACCCAGTACTTC.

J is TRBJ2-2 and V is TRBV5-1; 9 nucleotides match TRBD2. There are 17 residues in the CDR3. V was pared by 1 base and J by 2 bases, with 6 bases of the junction left unmatched. Looked up from germline, CDR1 is SGHRS and CDR2 is YFSETQ. The CDR3 nucleotides are TGCGCCAGCAGCTTGCCCCCTCTAGCGGGAAACACCGGGGAGCTGTTTTTT. Translating it yields CASSLPPLAGNTGELFF.

The J gene is TRBJ2-3, the V gene TRBV29-1, with unresolved D. CDR3 size: 12 residues. The germline V and J ends were trimmed by 4 bases and 2 bases, with 7 bases remaining between them. CDR1 is SQVTM and CDR2 is ANQGSEA in the germline V gene. CDR3 amino acids: CSVVWPTDTQYF. CDR3 bases: TGCAGCGTTGTTTGGCCCACAGATACGCAGTATTTT.